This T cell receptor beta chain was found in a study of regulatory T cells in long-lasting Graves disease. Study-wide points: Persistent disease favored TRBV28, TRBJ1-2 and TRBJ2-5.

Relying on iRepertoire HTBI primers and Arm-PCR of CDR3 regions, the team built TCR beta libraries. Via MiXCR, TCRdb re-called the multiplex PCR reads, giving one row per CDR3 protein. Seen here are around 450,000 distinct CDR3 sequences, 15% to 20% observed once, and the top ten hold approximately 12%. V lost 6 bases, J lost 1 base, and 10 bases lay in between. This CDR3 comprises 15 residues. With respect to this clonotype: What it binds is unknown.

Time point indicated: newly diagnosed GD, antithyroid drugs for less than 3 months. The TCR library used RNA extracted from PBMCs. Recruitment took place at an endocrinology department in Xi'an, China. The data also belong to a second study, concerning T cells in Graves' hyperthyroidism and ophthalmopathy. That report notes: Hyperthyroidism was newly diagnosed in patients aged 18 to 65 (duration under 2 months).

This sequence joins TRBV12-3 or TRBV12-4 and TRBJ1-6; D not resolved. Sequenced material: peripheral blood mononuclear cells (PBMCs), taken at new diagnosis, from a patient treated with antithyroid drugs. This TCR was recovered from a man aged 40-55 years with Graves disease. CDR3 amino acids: CASSDGVSYNSPLHF. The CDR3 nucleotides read TGTGCCAGCAGCGACGGGGTTTCCTATAATTCACCCCTCCACTTT.